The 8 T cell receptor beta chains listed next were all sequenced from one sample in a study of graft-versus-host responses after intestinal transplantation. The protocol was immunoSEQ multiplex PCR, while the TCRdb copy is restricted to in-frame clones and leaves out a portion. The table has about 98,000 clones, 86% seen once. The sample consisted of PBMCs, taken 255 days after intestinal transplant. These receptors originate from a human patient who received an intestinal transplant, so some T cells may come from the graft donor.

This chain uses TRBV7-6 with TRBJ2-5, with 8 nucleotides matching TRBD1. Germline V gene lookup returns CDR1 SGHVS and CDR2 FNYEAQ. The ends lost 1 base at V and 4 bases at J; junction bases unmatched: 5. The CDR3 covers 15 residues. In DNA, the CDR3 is TGTGCCAGCAGCTTAGAAGGACAGGGAGGAGAGACCCAGTACTTC. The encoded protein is CASSLEGQGGETQYF.

DNA of the CDR3: TGTGCCAGCAGTCTTTCTCGGACAGGGACCTATGGCTACACCTTC. Protein: CASSLSRTGTYGYTF. This chain connects TRBV6-5 to TRBJ1-2, with 8 bases identical to TRBD1. CDR1 is MNHEY, CDR2 SVGAGI, per germline. The CDR3 consists of 15 residues. V trimming: 5 bases; J trimming: 4 bases; junction bases outside the gene matches: 9.

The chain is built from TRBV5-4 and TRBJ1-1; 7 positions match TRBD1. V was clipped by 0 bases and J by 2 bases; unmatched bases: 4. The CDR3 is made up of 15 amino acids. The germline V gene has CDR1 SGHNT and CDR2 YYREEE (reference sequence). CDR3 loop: CASSLGTGPNTEAFF. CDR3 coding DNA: TGTGCCAGCAGCTTGGGGACAGGACCAAACACTGAAGCTTTCTTT. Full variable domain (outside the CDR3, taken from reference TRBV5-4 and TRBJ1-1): ETGVTQSPTHLIKTRGQQVTLRCSSQSGHNTVSWYQQALGQGPQFIFQYYREEENGRGNFPPRFSGLQFPNYSSELNVNALELDDSALYLCASSLGTGPNTEAFFGQGTRLTVV.

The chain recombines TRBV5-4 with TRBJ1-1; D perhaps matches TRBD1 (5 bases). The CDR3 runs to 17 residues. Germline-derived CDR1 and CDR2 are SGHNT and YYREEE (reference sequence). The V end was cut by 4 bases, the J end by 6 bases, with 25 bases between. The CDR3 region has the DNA TGTGCCAGCAGCCAGTATCTATGGGGCCCCGGGGCGGCTGAAGCTTTCTTT. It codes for CASSQYLWGPGAAEAFF. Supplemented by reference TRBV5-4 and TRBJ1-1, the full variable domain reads ETGVTQSPTHLIKTRGQQVTLRCSSQSGHNTVSWYQQALGQGPQFIFQYYREEENGRGNFPPRFSGLQFPNYSSELNVNALELDDSALYLCASSQYLWGPGAAEAFFGQGTRLTVV.

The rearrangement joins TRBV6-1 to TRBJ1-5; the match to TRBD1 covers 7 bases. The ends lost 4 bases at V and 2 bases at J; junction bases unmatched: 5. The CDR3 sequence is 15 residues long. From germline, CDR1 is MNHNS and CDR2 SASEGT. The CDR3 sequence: CASSANTGGNQPQHF. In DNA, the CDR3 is TGTGCCAGCAGTGCCAACACAGGGGGCAATCAGCCCCAGCATTTT.

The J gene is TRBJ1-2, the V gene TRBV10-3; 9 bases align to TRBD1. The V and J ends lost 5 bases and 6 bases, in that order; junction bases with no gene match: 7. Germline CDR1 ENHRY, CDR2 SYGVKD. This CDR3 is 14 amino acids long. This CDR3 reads CAISPGGTGNGYTF. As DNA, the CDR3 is TGTGCCATCAGTCCAGGGGGGACAGGGAATGGCTACACCTTC.

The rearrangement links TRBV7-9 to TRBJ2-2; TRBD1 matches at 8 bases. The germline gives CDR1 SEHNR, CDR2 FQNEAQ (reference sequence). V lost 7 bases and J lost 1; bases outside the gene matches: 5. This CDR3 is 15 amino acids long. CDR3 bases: TGTGCCAGCACTCCCGGACAGGGGAACACCGGGGAGCTGTTTTTT. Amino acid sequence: CASTPGQGNTGELFF.

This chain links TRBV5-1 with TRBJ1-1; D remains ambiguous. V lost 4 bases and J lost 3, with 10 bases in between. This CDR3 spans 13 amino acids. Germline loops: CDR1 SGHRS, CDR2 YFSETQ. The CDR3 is CASSGEPYTEAFF. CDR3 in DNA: TGCGCCAGCAGCGGTGAGCCCTACACTGAAGCTTTCTTT.